The 11 T cell receptor beta chains reported below all come from one sample, sequenced in a study of CD8 T cells in ankylosing spondylitis. General observations from the study: A TCR beta motif of fewer than 10 highly homologous variants seemed to mark ankylosing spondylitis blood.

TCRdb called the 5' RACE reads again in MiXCR, with one record for every CDR3 protein. Seen here are more than 300,000 distinct CDR3 sequences, 8% observed once, and the top ten hold about 14%. Their antigens are not known. The sample comprised blood, either unsorted or a sorted T cell fraction (not recorded which). The source is a male donor with ankylosing spondylitis.

V gene TRBV12-3 or TRBV12-4 combines with J gene TRBJ2-4; D is perhaps TRBD2 (5 bases). Trimming pared 0 bases from V and 1 base from J, leaving 7 bases between. This CDR3 has 15 amino acids. This CDR3 is CASSLAGEAKNIQYF. CDR3 in DNA: TGTGCCAGCAGTTTAGCGGGAGAGGCCAAAAACATTCAGTACTTC.

This clonotype was detected ten times or more. V usage is TRBV7-9 and J usage is TRBJ1-3, with a tentative D call TRBD1 (6 bases). This CDR3 is 14 amino acids long. The germline gives CDR1 SEHNR, CDR2 FQNEAQ (reference sequence). Trimming took off 4 bases at V and 2 bases at J, with 9 bases between the two ends. The CDR3 region is CASSYRTAGNTIYF. The CDR3 DNA follows: TGTGCCAGCAGCTACCGGACAGCTGGAAACACCATATATTTT.

In this sample, this clonotype turned up a few times. The genes are TRBV5-5 and TRBJ2-2; weak D call: TRBD2 (5 bases). Trimming took off 1 base at V and 6 bases at J, with 13 bases between the two ends. CDR1 is SGHKS, CDR2 YYEKEE, per germline (reference sequence). The CDR3 is made up of 15 amino acids. The CDR3 sequence is CASSLWAGNPGELFF. The CDR3 DNA is TGTGCCAGCAGCTTGTGGGCCGGGAATCCCGGGGAGCTGTTTTTT.

The chain links TRBV15 to TRBJ2-2; TRBD2 is a possible D gene (6 bases). Germline-derived CDR1 and CDR2 are LNHNV and YYDKDF (reference sequence). Trimming removed 0 bases from V and 5 bases from J, with 10 bases in between. The CDR3 loop spans 15 amino acids. CDR3 residues: CATSRDGRETGELFF. The CDR3 nucleotides read TGTGCCACCAGCAGAGATGGACGGGAGACCGGGGAGCTGTTTTTT.

This clonotype was counted at least ten times. The V call is TRBV7-3, the J call TRBJ2-3; 7 positions agree with TRBD1. The CDR3 contains 16 residues. Looked up from germline, CDR1 is SGHTA and CDR2 is FQGTGA. The ends lost 8 bases at V and 0 bases at J; junction bases unmatched: 11. The CDR3 protein is CASLPSRQGSTDTQYF. The CDR3 coding sequence is TGTGCCAGCTTACCCAGTAGACAGGGCAGCACAGATACGCAGTATTTT.

Notes on this clonotype: Sequence at one end of the junction differs from germline and may be a read error. The J gene is TRBJ2-6, the V gene TRBV7-3; perhaps TRBD1 as D (5 bases). This CDR3 has 12 residues. The germline gives CDR1 SGHTA, CDR2 FQGTGA. Written as DNA, the CDR3 is TGTGCCAGCGGCTTGGGGCCCAACGTCCTGACTTTC. It translates to CASGLGPNVLTF.

On this clonotype itself: The junction and the germline gene differ at one end; a read error may be behind it. This rearrangement joins TRBV7-3 to TRBJ2-1; 10 nucleotides line up with TRBD2. Germline V gene lookup returns CDR1 SGHTA and CDR2 FQGTGA. This CDR3 contains 17 residues. The CDR3 loop is CSSSLMGASGSVDEQFF. For the CDR3, the DNA is TGTTCCAGCAGCTTAATGGGGGCTAGCGGGAGTGTCGATGAGCAGTTCTTC.

This clonotype was seen a few times. The chain combines TRBV7-9 with TRBJ2-2; 10 nucleotides match TRBD1. Trimming cost V 4 bases and J 7 bases; bases outside gene matches: 9. The CDR3 totals 16 residues. Germline lookup yields CDR1 SEHNR and CDR2 FQNEAQ (reference sequence). CDR3 in amino acids: CASSSRQGARSGELFF. Here the CDR3 DNA reads TGTGCCAGCAGCTCCAGACAGGGGGCGCGAAGCGGGGAGCTGTTTTTT.

The chain employs TRBV20-1 and TRBJ1-5; D is undetermined. The CDR3 runs to 13 residues. V was clipped by 1 base and J by 5 bases, with 9 bases between them. CDR1 DFQATT and CDR2 SNEGSKA come from the germline V gene (reference sequence). CDR3 nucleotide sequence: TGCAGTGCTAGAGGAGACCGAGATCAGCCCCAGCATTTT. Protein sequence: CSARGDRDQPQHF.

This clonotype came up a few times. The chain employs TRBV27 and TRBJ2-2; 15 nucleotides line up with TRBD2. Losses at the gene ends were 2 bases for V and 2 bases for J; bases not matched to a gene: 6. Germline CDR1 MNHEY, CDR2 SMNVEV (reference sequence). This CDR3 comprises 19 residues. In DNA, the CDR3 is TGTGCCAGCAGTTTACGGACTAGCGGGAGGGCCGGAAACACCGGGGAGCTGTTTTTT. This codes for CASSLRTSGRAGNTGELFF.

This clonotype was seen only a few times. This chain connects TRBV28 to TRBJ2-2; D not certain. The germline V and J ends were trimmed by 11 bases and 0 bases, with 10 bases remaining between them. The CDR3 spans 13 residues. Germline values: CDR1 MDHEN, CDR2 SYDVKM. CDR3 coding DNA: TGTGCCGGCCGCACCCCGAACACCGGGGAGCTGTTTTTT. As protein: CAGRTPNTGELFF.